This passage covers 32 T cell receptor beta chains from one sample sequenced in a study of shared clonotypes between healthy human individuals. Assay: immunoSEQ multiplex PCR; the TCRdb copy retains only in-frame clones and omits some. The sample comprises about 1.1 million clones, 75% to 80% of which are singletons, and under 0.8% rests with the top ten. The specimen was memory CD4+ T cells from PBMCs. Specified subset: CD45RA-negative fraction. The source is a man in his late teens or twenties in good health. Some clones in this sample may be carry-over from other donors' samples.

The rearrangement joins TRBV5-1 to TRBJ2-7; 10 bases map to TRBD1. The CDR3 has 14 residues. V was clipped by 4 bases and J by 6 bases; unmatched bases: 7. Germline-derived CDR1 and CDR2 are SGHRS and YFSETQ. CDR3 in DNA: TGCGCCAGCAGCACCTTGACAGGGGGCGGCGAGCAGTACTTC. Protein product: CASSTLTGGGEQYF.

The rearrangement uses TRBV5-4 and TRBJ2-7; TRBD2 might be the D (7 bases). The CDR3 spans 15 residues. Germline V gene data show CDR1 as SGHNT and CDR2 as YYREEE (reference sequence). Trimming took off 4 bases at V and 1 base at J, with 15 bases between the two ends. CDR3 sequence reads: CASSQGGRGSYEQYF. CDR3 in DNA: TGTGCCAGCAGCCAAGGGGGGAGGGGGTCCTACGAGCAGTACTTC.

Comments on this clone: A clone one base away is much larger, so this may be a read error. This sequence joins TRBV11-2 and TRBJ2-5, with 7 bases fitting TRBD1. CDR1 is SGHAT, CDR2 FQNNGV, per germline. This CDR3 is built from 13 residues. V lost 4 bases to trimming and J lost 2 bases; unmatched junction nucleotides: 1. CDR3 in DNA: TGTGCCAGCAGCTCGGGACAGCAAGAGACCCAGTACTTC. This gives the protein CASSSGQQETQYF.

The chain joins TRBV18 to TRBJ2-7; 7 bases fit TRBD1. CDR1 and CDR2 from the germline V gene are KGHSH and LQKENI. The CDR3 contains 14 residues. V lost 6 bases and J lost 0; bases outside the gene matches: 5. The CDR3 reads CASSRGQSSYEQYF. CDR3 nucleotide sequence: TGTGCCAGCTCCCGGGGACAGAGCTCCTACGAGCAGTACTTC.

The chain joins TRBV6-1 to TRBJ2-1; D may correspond to TRBD1 or TRBD2 (6 bases each). The CDR3 covers 17 residues. Between the trimmed V and J ends, which lost 4 bases and 3 bases, there was a span of 19 bases. From germline, CDR1 is MNHNS and CDR2 SASEGT. This chain's CDR3 is CASSGGGFGGVYNEQFF. The DNA of the CDR3 is TGTGCCAGCAGTGGAGGGGGATTCGGGGGAGTCTACAATGAGCAGTTCTTC.

This sequence joins TRBV7-3 and TRBJ2-2; maybe TRBD1 (6 bases). V shed 2 bases and J shed 6 bases, with 13 bases lying between them. CDR3 length: 15 residues. The germline V gene encodes CDR1 SGHTA and CDR2 FQGTGA. CDR3 sequence: CASSLGVSGAGELFF. The CDR3 region has the DNA TGTGCCAGCAGCTTAGGGGTGTCAGGGGCCGGGGAGCTGTTTTTT.

The gene calls are TRBV6-6 and TRBJ2-2, with D perhaps matching TRBD1 or TRBD2 (7 bases each). The CDR3 has 13 residues. Germline loops: CDR1 MNHNY, CDR2 SVGAGI (reference sequence). Trimming pared 8 bases from V and 5 bases from J, leaving 12 bases between. The CDR3 spells CASLRGGTGELFF. The CDR3 nucleotides are TGTGCCAGCCTCAGGGGGGGGACCGGGGAGCTGTTTTTT.

The chain uses TRBV7-9 and TRBJ2-3; 9 bases match TRBD2. V lost 5 bases and J lost 3; bases outside the gene matches: 12. There are 17 residues in the CDR3. Germline V gene sequence: CDR1 SEHNR, CDR2 FQNEAQ (reference sequence). In nucleotides, the CDR3 is TGTGCCAGCAGCGCGCCTCTAGGACTAGCGAGAACAGATACGCAGTATTTT. Translating it yields CASSAPLGLARTDTQYF.

The genes are TRBV9 and TRBJ1-2; D ambiguous. Trimming left V 0 bases short and J 1 base short, with 7 bases between. Germline V CDR1 and CDR2: SGDLS, YYNGEE. The CDR3 contains 14 residues. DNA of the CDR3: TGTGCCAGCAGCGTAGAGGAGGGTAACTATGGCTACACCTTC. Translating it yields CASSVEEGNYGYTF.

This rearrangement joins TRBV6-5 to TRBJ2-2; weak D call: TRBD2 (5 bases). The germline V and J ends were trimmed by 7 bases and 3 bases, with 6 bases remaining between them. The CDR3 extends over 12 amino acids. Looked up from germline, CDR1 is MNHEY and CDR2 is SVGAGI. The DNA for the CDR3 is TGTGCCAGCACTAGCCACACCGGGGAGCTGTTTTTT. Protein sequence: CASTSHTGELFF.

This chain joins TRBV6-5 and TRBJ2-7; D unclear. Germline loops: CDR1 MNHEY, CDR2 SVGAGI. The CDR3 has 13 residues. V was shortened by 5 bases and J by 2 bases, with 10 bases between the two germline ends. CDR3 region: CASSRSGPYEQYF. The CDR3 region has the DNA TGTGCCAGCAGTCGATCCGGGCCCTACGAGCAGTACTTC.

The chain couples TRBV5-4 to TRBJ2-1; D is perhaps TRBD1 (7 bases). Germline V lookup: CDR1 SGHNT, CDR2 YYREEE (reference sequence). The CDR3 has 15 residues. V was trimmed by 4 bases and J by 3 bases, leaving 14 bases between them. The CDR3 reads CASSRGTADYNEQFF. The CDR3 DNA reads TGTGCCAGCAGCCGCGGGACAGCCGACTACAATGAGCAGTTCTTC.

In its sample, this clone was seen a few times. The V and J genes are TRBV11-3 and TRBJ2-1; D perhaps matches TRBD1 (6 bases). Trimming pared 4 bases from V and 10 bases from J, leaving 14 bases between. CDR3 length equals 13 residues. CDR1 and CDR2 (germline): SGHNT, YENEEA. The CDR3 here is CASSYHREGEQFF. Written as DNA, the CDR3 is TGTGCCAGCAGCTACCACAGGGAAGGAGAGCAGTTCTTC. Together with reference TRBV11-3 and TRBJ2-1, the CDR3 gives the full variable domain: EAGVVQSPRYKIIEKKQPVAFWCNPISGHNTLYWYLQNLGQGPELLIRYENEEAVDDSQLPKDRFSAERLKGVDSTLKIQPAELGDSAVYLCASSYHREGEQFFGPGTRLTVL.

The chain combines TRBV29-1 with TRBJ2-1; TRBD1 might be the D (6 bases). Trimming stripped 4 bases from V and 1 base from J, with 14 bases between. CDR1 is SQVTM and CDR2 is ANQGSEA in the germline V gene. The length of the CDR3 is 15 residues. CDR3 residues: CSVAGTDRSYNEQFF. The CDR3 region has the DNA TGCAGCGTTGCGGGAACCGACAGGTCCTACAATGAGCAGTTCTTC.

V usage is TRBV7-9 and J usage is TRBJ2-2; possibly TRBD2 for D (5 bases). V gave up 5 bases and J gave up 5 bases, with 18 bases separating them. The germline CDR1 and CDR2 sequences are SEHNR and FQNEAQ (reference sequence). CDR3 size: 16 residues. The CDR3 DNA follows: TGTGCCAGCAGCCGACGGACTGCCGTGGGTACCGGGGAGCTGTTTTTT. Its translation: CASSRRTAVGTGELFF. The full variable domain, completed using reference TRBV7-9 and TRBJ2-2, is DTGVSQNPRHKITKRGQNVTFRCDPISEHNRLYWYRQTLGQGPEFLTYFQNEAQLEKSRLLSDRFSAERPKGSFSTLEIQRTEQGDSAMYLCASSRRTAVGTGELFFGEGSRLTVL.

To note about this clone: Other DNA sequences from this sample encode an identical CDR3 as well. The rearrangement joins TRBV28 to TRBJ2-7; D possibly corresponds to TRBD1 (5 bases). From germline, CDR1 is MDHEN and CDR2 SYDVKM. The CDR3 extends over 13 amino acids. V was shortened by 2 bases and J by 2 bases, with 7 bases between the two germline ends. CDR3 DNA sequence: TGTGCCAGCAGTTTAAGGGGCCCCTACGAGCAGTACTTC. It specifies CASSLRGPYEQYF.

The chain carries TRBV6-1 and TRBJ2-4; D perhaps matches TRBD1 (6 bases). V was cut by 4 bases and J by 4 bases, with 8 bases left in between. The CDR3 runs 13 residues. CDR1 is MNHNS and CDR2 is SASEGT in the germline V gene. The CDR3 loop reads CASSVDRKNIQYF. Written as DNA, the CDR3 is TGTGCCAGCAGTGTGGACAGAAAAAACATTCAGTACTTC.

This chain links TRBV5-1 with TRBJ1-3; the D gene is possibly TRBD1 (5 bases). The germline V gene encodes CDR1 SGHRS and CDR2 YFSETQ. The V end was cut by 0 bases, the J end by 4 bases, with 14 bases between. The CDR3 runs 16 residues. The CDR3 loop reads CASSLGRGDPGNTIYF. The CDR3 DNA reads TGCGCCAGCAGCTTGGGTCGGGGGGACCCCGGAAACACCATATATTTT.

This clone was counted a few times. The V and J genes are TRBV5-4 and TRBJ1-1; the D is unclear. The CDR3 consists of 13 residues. Per the germline V gene, CDR1 is SGHNT and CDR2 is YYREEE (reference sequence). Trimming shortened V by 2 bases and J by 11 bases, and 16 bases separated the two germline ends. Written as DNA, the CDR3 is TGTGCCAGCAGCTTCTACTCGGCTGCCGTGGCTTTCTTT. It translates to CASSFYSAAVAFF. Using reference TRBV5-4 and TRBJ1-1 for the parts outside the CDR3, the full variable domain is ETGVTQSPTHLIKTRGQQVTLRCSSQSGHNTVSWYQQALGQGPQFIFQYYREEENGRGNFPPRFSGLQFPNYSSELNVNALELDDSALYLCASSFYSAAVAFFGQGTRLTVV.

The sample holds a few counts of this clone. V gene TRBV4-2 combines with J gene TRBJ2-7; 8 nucleotides agree with TRBD1. The CDR3 runs 16 residues. CDR1 and CDR2 from the germline V gene are LGHNA and YNFKEQ. The V gene end was trimmed by 0 bases and the J gene end by 4 bases; junction bases not matched to a gene: 8. CDR3 coding DNA: TGTGCCAGCAGCCAAGAATGGAGCCAGGGGGCTTACGAGCAGTACTTC. This encodes CASSQEWSQGAYEQYF.

CDR3 loop: CASSIRLAGPETQYF. DNA for the CDR3: TGCGCCAGCAGCATCCGACTAGCGGGGCCGGAGACCCAGTACTTC. The chain carries TRBV5-1 and TRBJ2-5, with 11 bases matching TRBD2. V lost 4 bases and J lost 5; bases outside the gene matches: 7. The CDR3 contains 15 residues. Germline lookup yields CDR1 SGHRS and CDR2 YFSETQ.

This clone was seen more than once but under ten times. The rearrangement joins TRBV4-1 to TRBJ1-5; possible D gene TRBD1, 6 bases. V was cut by 1 base and J by 5 bases, with 12 bases left in between. Germline V gene lookup returns CDR1 MGHRA and CDR2 YSYEKL. CDR3 size: 15 residues. The CDR3 region is CASSQGNRDDQPQHF. The DNA of the CDR3 is TGCGCCAGCAGCCAAGGTAACAGGGACGATCAGCCCCAGCATTTT.

This clone has more than one count but fewer than ten. Other DNA sequences in the sample encode the same CDR3. The chain employs TRBV28 and TRBJ2-1; 10 bases line up with TRBD2. CDR3 length: 14 residues. Germline CDR1 is MDHEN and CDR2 is SYDVKM. The V gene end was trimmed by 5 bases and the J gene end by 7 bases; junction bases not matched to a gene: 5. The CDR3 here is CASSLAGVGNEQFF. For the CDR3, the DNA is TGTGCCAGCAGTCTAGCGGGAGTGGGGAATGAGCAGTTCTTC.

This rearrangement joins TRBV18 to TRBJ2-7, with 11 bases lining up with TRBD2. This CDR3 spans 15 amino acids. The V segment lost 2 bases and the J segment 6 bases; nucleotides outside the gene matches: 6. CDR1 and CDR2 (germline): KGHSH, LQKENI. Here the CDR3 DNA reads TGTGCCAGCTCACCAGTAGCGGGAGGGCCCCTCGAGCAGTACTTC. Protein product: CASSPVAGGPLEQYF.

The chain combines TRBV7-9 with TRBJ1-4, with a weak D call TRBD1 (5 bases). V was pared by 5 bases and J by 6 bases, with 10 bases between. In germline, CDR1 is SEHNR, CDR2 FQNEAQ (reference sequence). The CDR3 extends over 13 amino acids. CDR3 loop: CASSRVGDEKLFF. Here the CDR3 DNA reads TGTGCCAGCAGCCGAGTAGGGGATGAAAAACTGTTTTTT. Full variable domain (rest looked up from reference TRBV7-9 and TRBJ1-4): DTGVSQNPRHKITKRGQNVTFRCDPISEHNRLYWYRQTLGQGPEFLTYFQNEAQLEKSRLLSDRFSAERPKGSFSTLEIQRTEQGDSAMYLCASSRVGDEKLFFGSGTQLSVL.

The chain recombines TRBV19 with TRBJ1-5; TRBD1 agrees at 10 bases. Trimming took 5 bases from V and 0 from J; bases not matched to a gene: 10. Germline CDR1 reads LNHDA; CDR2 reads SQIVND (reference sequence). The CDR3 sequence is 18 residues long. The CDR3 DNA reads as TGTGCCAGTAGTCTAGGTCGGACAGGGGGACATAGCAATCAGCCCCAGCATTTT. Translation: CASSLGRTGGHSNQPQHF. Combining the CDR3 with reference TRBV19 and TRBJ1-5 gives the whole variable domain DGGITQSPKYLFRKEGQNVTLSCEQNLNHDAMYWYRQDPGQGLRLIYYSQIVNDFQKGDIAEGYSVSREKKESFPLTVTSAQKNPTAFYLCASSLGRTGGHSNQPQHFGDGTRLSIL.

The V call is TRBV18, the J call TRBJ2-4; 13 nucleotides match TRBD2. This CDR3 has 18 amino acids. CDR1 and CDR2 (germline): KGHSH, LQKENI. V gave up 5 bases and J gave up 2 bases; unmatched junction bases: 9. The CDR3 loop is CASSLLAGGPGSKNIQYF. Here the CDR3 DNA reads TGTGCCAGCTCATTACTAGCGGGAGGGCCTGGGTCCAAAAACATTCAGTACTTC.

The V gene is TRBV5-1, the J gene TRBJ2-3; D unresolved. Germline V gives CDR1 SGHRS, CDR2 YFSETQ. Trimming removed 2 bases at V and 2 bases at J, with 9 bases between. This CDR3 region has 14 residues. The CDR3 loop reads CASSLTGFTDTQYF. The CDR3, as DNA: TGCGCCAGCAGCTTAACCGGCTTCACAGATACGCAGTATTTT.

The chain combines TRBV5-1 with TRBJ2-1; 7 nucleotides align to TRBD2. This CDR3 is 16 amino acids long. The V gene's germline CDR1 is SGHRS and CDR2 YFSETQ. The V and J ends lost 0 bases and 5 bases, in that order; junction bases with no gene match: 8. Here the CDR3 reads CASSLARAGRHNEQFF. The CDR3, as DNA: TGCGCCAGCAGCTTGGCTCGGGCCGGGAGGCACAATGAGCAGTTCTTC.

The J gene is TRBJ2-2, the V gene TRBV7-2, with 10 bases aligning to TRBD2. The CDR3 totals 15 residues. V was clipped by 2 bases and J by 5 bases; unmatched bases: 2. Per the germline V gene, CDR1 is SGHTA and CDR2 is FQGNSA. DNA of the CDR3: TGTGCCAGCAGCTTAATACTAGCGGGAACCGGGGAGCTGTTTTTT. It translates to CASSLILAGTGELFF.

V is TRBV30 and J is TRBJ2-5; D is uncertain. Trimming cost V 2 bases and J 5 bases, with 9 bases left between them. In germline, CDR1 is GTSNPN, CDR2 SVGIG (reference sequence). CDR3 length: 12 amino acids. The chain's CDR3 is CAWSWSGETQYF. Here the CDR3 DNA reads TGTGCCTGGAGTTGGTCTGGGGAGACCCAGTACTTC. The full variable domain, in which reference TRBV30 and TRBJ2-5 provide the parts outside the CDR3, is SQTIHQWPATLVQPVGSPLSLECTVEGTSNPNLYWYRQAAGRGLQLLFYSVGIGQISSEVPQNLSASRPQDRQFILSSKKLLLSDSGFYLCAWSWSGETQYFGPGTRLLVL.

As regards this clone: Possible read error: a much larger clone is one base away. The same CDR3 is also encoded by other DNA sequences in this sample. V and J are TRBV7-7 and TRBJ1-1, with D unclear. V was trimmed by 2 bases and J by 1 base, leaving 5 bases between them. The CDR3 has 13 residues. Per germline, CDR1 SSHAT and CDR2 FNYEAQ (reference sequence). CDR3 sequence reads: CASSLQENTEAFF. The CDR3 nucleotides read TGTGCCAGCAGCTTACAGGAGAACACTGAAGCTTTCTTT.